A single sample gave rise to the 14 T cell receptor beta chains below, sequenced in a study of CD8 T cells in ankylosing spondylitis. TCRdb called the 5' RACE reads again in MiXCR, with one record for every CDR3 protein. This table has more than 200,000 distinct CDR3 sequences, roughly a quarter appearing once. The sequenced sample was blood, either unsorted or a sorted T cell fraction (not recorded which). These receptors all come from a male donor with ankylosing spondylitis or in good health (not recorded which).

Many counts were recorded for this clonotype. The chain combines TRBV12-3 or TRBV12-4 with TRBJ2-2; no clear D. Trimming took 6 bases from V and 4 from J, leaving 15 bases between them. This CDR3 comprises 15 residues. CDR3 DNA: TGTGCCAGCAGCTGGGCGCGGACGGGCACCGGGGAGCTGTTTTTT. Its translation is CASSWARTGTGELFF.

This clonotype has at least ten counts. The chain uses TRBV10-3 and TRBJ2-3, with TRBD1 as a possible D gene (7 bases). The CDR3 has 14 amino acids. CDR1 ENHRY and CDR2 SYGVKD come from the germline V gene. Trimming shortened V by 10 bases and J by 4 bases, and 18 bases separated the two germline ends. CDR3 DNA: TGTGCCACGCGGGACAGTTTTGGCTCAGATACGCAGTATTTT. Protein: CATRDSFGSDTQYF.

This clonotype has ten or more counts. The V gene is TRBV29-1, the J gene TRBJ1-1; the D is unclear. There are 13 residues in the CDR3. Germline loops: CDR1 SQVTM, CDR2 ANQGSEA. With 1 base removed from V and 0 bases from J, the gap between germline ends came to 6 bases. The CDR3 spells CSVEGRLNTEAFF. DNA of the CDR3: TGCAGCGTTGAAGGACGGCTGAACACTGAAGCTTTCTTT.

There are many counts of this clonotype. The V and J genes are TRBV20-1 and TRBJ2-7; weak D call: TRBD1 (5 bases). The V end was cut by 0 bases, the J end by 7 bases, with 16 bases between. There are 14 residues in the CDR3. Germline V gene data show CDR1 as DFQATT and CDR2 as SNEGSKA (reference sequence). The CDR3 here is CSARDGQGRQEQYF. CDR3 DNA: TGCAGTGCTAGAGATGGGCAGGGCCGTCAGGAGCAGTACTTC.

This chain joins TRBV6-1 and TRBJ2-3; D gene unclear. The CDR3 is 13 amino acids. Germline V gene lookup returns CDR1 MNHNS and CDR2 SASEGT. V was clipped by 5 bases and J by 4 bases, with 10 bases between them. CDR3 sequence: CASSKSPADTQYF. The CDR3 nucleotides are TGTGCCAGCAGTAAGAGCCCCGCAGATACGCAGTATTTT.

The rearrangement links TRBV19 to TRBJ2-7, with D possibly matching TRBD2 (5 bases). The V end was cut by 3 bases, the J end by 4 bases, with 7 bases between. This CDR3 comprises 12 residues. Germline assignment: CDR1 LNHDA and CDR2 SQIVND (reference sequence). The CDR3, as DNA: TGTGCCAGTAGTATTCCGGGATACGAGCAGTACTTC. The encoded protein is CASSIPGYEQYF.

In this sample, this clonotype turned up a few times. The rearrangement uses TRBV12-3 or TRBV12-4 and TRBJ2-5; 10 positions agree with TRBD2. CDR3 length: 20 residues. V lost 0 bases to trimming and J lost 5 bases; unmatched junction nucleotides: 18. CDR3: CASSLARFSRTSGVSETQYF. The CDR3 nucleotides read TGTGCCAGCAGTTTAGCGCGGTTTTCGCGAACTAGCGGGGTTTCGGAGACCCAGTACTTC.

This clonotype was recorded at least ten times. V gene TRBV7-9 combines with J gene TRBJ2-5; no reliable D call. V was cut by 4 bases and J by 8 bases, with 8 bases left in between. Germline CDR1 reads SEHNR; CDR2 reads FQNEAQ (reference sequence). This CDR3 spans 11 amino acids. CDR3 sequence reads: CASSSKGTQYF. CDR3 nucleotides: TGTGCCAGCAGCTCCAAGGGTACCCAGTACTTC. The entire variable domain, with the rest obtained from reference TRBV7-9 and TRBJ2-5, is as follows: DTGVSQNPRHKITKRGQNVTFRCDPISEHNRLYWYRQTLGQGPEFLTYFQNEAQLEKSRLLSDRFSAERPKGSFSTLEIQRTEQGDSAMYLCASSSKGTQYFGPGTRLLVL.

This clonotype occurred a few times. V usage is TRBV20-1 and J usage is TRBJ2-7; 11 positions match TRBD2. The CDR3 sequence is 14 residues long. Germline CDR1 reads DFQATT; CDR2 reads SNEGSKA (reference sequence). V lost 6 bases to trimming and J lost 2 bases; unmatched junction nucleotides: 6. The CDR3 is CSAPLAGAAYEQYF. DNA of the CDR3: TGCAGTGCCCCACTAGCGGGGGCCGCCTACGAGCAGTACTTC.

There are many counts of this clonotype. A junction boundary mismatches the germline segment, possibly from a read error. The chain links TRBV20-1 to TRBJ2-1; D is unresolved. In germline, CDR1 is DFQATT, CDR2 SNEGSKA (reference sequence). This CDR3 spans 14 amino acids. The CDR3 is CSARVVSSYNEQFF. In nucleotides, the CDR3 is TGCAGTGCGAGAGTTGTATCCTCCTACAATGAGCAGTTCTTC.

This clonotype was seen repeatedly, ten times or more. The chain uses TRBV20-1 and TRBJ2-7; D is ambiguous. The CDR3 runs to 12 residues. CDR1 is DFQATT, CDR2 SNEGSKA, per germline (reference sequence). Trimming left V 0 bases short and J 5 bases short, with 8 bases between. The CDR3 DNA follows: TGCAGTGCTAGAGATATGGGGAACGAGCAGTACTTC. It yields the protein CSARDMGNEQYF.

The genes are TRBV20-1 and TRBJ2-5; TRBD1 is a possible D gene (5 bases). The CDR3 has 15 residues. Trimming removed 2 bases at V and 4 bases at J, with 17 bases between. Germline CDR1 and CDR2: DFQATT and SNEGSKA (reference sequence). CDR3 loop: CSARIAGYFAETQYF. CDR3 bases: TGCAGTGCTAGAATTGCAGGGTATTTCGCAGAGACCCAGTACTTC.

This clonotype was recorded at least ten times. The CDR3 region is CASSENGRIYGYTF. The CDR3 coding sequence is TGTGCCAGCAGTGAAAACGGTCGGATCTATGGCTACACCTTC. This chain uses TRBV6-1 with TRBJ1-2; D is unclear. The V gene's germline CDR1 is MNHNS and CDR2 SASEGT. V was pared by 2 bases and J by 4 bases, with 11 bases between. This CDR3 has 14 residues.

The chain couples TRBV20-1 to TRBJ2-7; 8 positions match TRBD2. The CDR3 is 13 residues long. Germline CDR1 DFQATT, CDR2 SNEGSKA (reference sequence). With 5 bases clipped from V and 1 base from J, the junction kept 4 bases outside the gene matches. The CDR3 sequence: CSAGGLGSYEQYF. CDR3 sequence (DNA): TGCAGTGCTGGGGGACTAGGGTCCTACGAGCAGTACTTC.